This T cell receptor beta chain came from a study of human T cells and chemical hapten exposure. Across the whole study: Per-sample TCR yield variability stemmed mainly from small pooled library volume differences. Study-wide points: DPC sensitization left the count of TCRs above 1 in 1000 unchanged.

Germline CDR1 is MNHEY and CDR2 is SVGEGT. The CDR3 sequence is 13 residues long. V lost 0 bases to trimming and J lost 3 bases, with 6 bases between them. Single cDNA molecules in the library carried unique molecular identifiers attached during preparation. Under the authors' procedure: Sample-level TCR yields exhibited a median of 95,638, with a range of roughly 20,000 to 750,000. TCRdb re-called the 5' RACE reads with MiXCR, one entry per CDR3 protein. TCRdb, not the original authors, processed these V and J calls. The sample holds 110,000 or so distinct CDR3 sequences, around 20% seen once. This clonotype has a handful of counts. Its specificity is not known. Extraction yielded total RNA from whole blood (unfractionated).

This TCR derives from a human donor in good health. V is TRBV6-2 or TRBV6-3 and J is TRBJ2-7; D is unresolved. CDR3 DNA sequence: TGTGCCAGCAGTTACTCTCTGGACTACGAGCAGTACTTC. Its protein is CASSYSLDYEQYF.